Listed here are 11 T cell receptor beta chains from one sample, sequenced in a study of CD8+ T cells in alopecia areata. The treatment: oral pan-JAK inhibitor, 5-10 mg twice daily. cDNA serving as the sequencing template came from extracted, reverse transcribed RNA. Clones were read by immunoSEQ multiplex PCR, and TCRdb kept only the in-frame ones, dropping some. Of about 270,000 clones in the sample, 60% were seen once. The source was CD4+ T cells sorted from blood, collected between weeks 51 and 54, from a patient treated with tofacitinib. The receptors were sampled from a human donor with alopecia areata.

V and J are TRBV9 and TRBJ2-5, with D tentatively TRBD1 or TRBD2 (5 bases each). Germline V gene sequence: CDR1 SGDLS, CDR2 YYNGEE. V dropped 0 bases and J dropped 1 base, with 7 bases sitting between them. CDR3 length: 14 amino acids. The CDR3 reads CASSVDGAQETQYF. The CDR3 bases are TGTGCCAGCAGCGTAGACGGGGCCCAAGAGACCCAGTACTTC.

This sequence joins TRBV29-1 and TRBJ1-1, with 7 bases identical to TRBD1. V gave up 6 bases and J gave up 4 bases; unmatched junction bases: 8. The germline V gene encodes CDR1 SQVTM and CDR2 ANQGSEA. This CDR3 comprises 13 residues. The CDR3 is CSVLPGQTTEAFF. The DNA of the CDR3 is TGCAGCGTGTTACCGGGACAGACCACTGAAGCTTTCTTT.

The CDR3 sequence: CSGLGNTEAFF. CDR3 DNA sequence: TGCAGTGGCCTGGGCAACACTGAAGCTTTCTTT. The chain has TRBV20-1 and TRBJ1-1; D not certain. Germline V lookup: CDR1 DFQATT, CDR2 SNEGSKA (reference sequence). The CDR3 consists of 11 residues. The V and J ends lost 7 bases and 2 bases respectively, with 8 bases between them.

The gene calls are TRBV30 and TRBJ2-5; D is undetermined. CDR3 length: 12 residues. V dropped 3 bases and J dropped 5 bases, with 10 bases sitting between them. Germline lookup yields CDR1 GTSNPN and CDR2 SVGIG (reference sequence). CDR3 bases: TGTGCCTGGAGGGTCCAGACGGAGACCCAGTACTTC. Residues: CAWRVQTETQYF.

The chain combines TRBV5-1 with TRBJ2-7; D is possibly TRBD1 or TRBD2 (5 bases each). Germline V CDR1 and CDR2: SGHRS, YFSETQ. CDR3 length equals 15 residues. The V end lost 2 bases, the J end lost 0 bases, and 12 bases lay between the germline ends. DNA of the CDR3: TGCGCCAGCAGCTTTGGGACCGGCAGCTCCTACGAGCAGTACTTC. Its translation is CASSFGTGSSYEQYF. Full variable domain (missing parts from reference TRBV5-1 and TRBJ2-7): KAGVTQTPRYLIKTRGQQVTLSCSPISGHRSVSWYQQTPGQGLQFLFEYFSETQRNKGNFPGRFSGRQFSNSRSEMNVSTLELGDSALYLCASSFGTGSSYEQYFGPGTRLTVT.

V and J are TRBV29-1 and TRBJ1-3, with D maybe TRBD1 (5 bases). Germline CDR1 is SQVTM and CDR2 is ANQGSEA. The CDR3 contains 12 residues. Trimming removed 3 bases at V and 8 bases at J, with 11 bases between. The CDR3 bases are TGCAGCGTTGACACACCGGGGGACACCATATATTTT. This sequence encodes CSVDTPGDTIYF. Full variable domain (outside the CDR3, taken from reference TRBV29-1 and TRBJ1-3): SAVISQKPSRDICQRGTSLTIQCQVDSQVTMMFWYRQQPGQSLTLIATANQGSEATYESGFVIDKFPISRPNLTFSTLTVSNMSPEDSSIYLCSVDTPGDTIYFGEGSWLTVV.

The chain has TRBV23-1 and TRBJ2-5, with D unclear. TRBV23-1 is an ORF; its function is uncertain. The CDR3 covers 18 residues. Trimming removed 0 bases from V and 1 base from J, with 18 bases in between. The CDR3 reads CASSQSFVWTATQETQYF. The CDR3 DNA sequence: TGCGCCAGCAGTCAATCCTTCGTATGGACGGCTACCCAAGAGACCCAGTACTTC.

V usage is TRBV5-6 and J usage is TRBJ2-7; D unclear. The CDR3 runs to 12 residues. Germline values: CDR1 SGHDT, CDR2 YYEEEE. The V gene lost 3 bases and the J gene lost 7 bases, with 11 bases spanning the gap. The CDR3 loop reads CASSYVGPEQYF. CDR3 coding DNA: TGTGCCAGCAGCTATGTAGGCCCAGAGCAGTACTTC.

This chain uses TRBV20-1 with TRBJ2-6; no firm D call. V gave up 4 bases and J gave up 4 bases, with 2 bases separating them. Germline CDR1 DFQATT, CDR2 SNEGSKA (reference sequence). The CDR3 loop spans 11 amino acids. The CDR3 loop is CSATGANVLTF. CDR3 nucleotides: TGCAGTGCTACCGGGGCCAACGTCCTGACTTTC.

This clone has just a few counts. The chain uses TRBV29-1 and TRBJ2-1; 7 nucleotides agree with TRBD2. Germline CDR1 is SQVTM and CDR2 is ANQGSEA. J gave up 5 bases and V 4 bases, and 11 bases lay outside the gene matches. The CDR3 totals 15 residues. The CDR3 sequence is CSVGLRLAVDNEQFF. CDR3 bases: TGCAGCGTTGGACTTAGGCTAGCGGTCGACAATGAGCAGTTCTTC.

This clone has just a few counts. The V call is TRBV18, the J call TRBJ2-5; D gene ambiguous. The CDR3 runs to 11 residues. CDR1 and CDR2 (germline): KGHSH, LQKENI. V shed 2 bases and J shed 5 bases, with 3 bases lying between them. CDR3 coding DNA: TGTGCCAGCTCACCAGCCGAGACCCAGTACTTC. It specifies CASSPAETQYF.